This T cell receptor beta chain was recovered during a study of regulatory T cells in long-lasting Graves disease. Investigators prepared the TCR beta libraries by applying iRepertoire HTBI primers and Arm-PCR of CDR3 regions. MiXCR was run by TCRdb on the multiplex PCR reads, yielding one entry per CDR3 protein. The table lists more than 650,000 distinct CDR3 sequences, 25% to 30% of them singletons. This clonotype was recorded at least ten times. Its target is not known. Regarding the study as a whole: Persistent disease was characterized by preferential usage of TRBV28, TRBJ1-2 and TRBJ2-5.

The CDR3 runs 15 residues. The V end lost 4 bases, the J end lost 4 bases, and 16 bases lay between the germline ends. Germline CDR1 reads MDHEN; CDR2 reads SYDVKM. Time point indicated: persistent/refractory GD, antithyroid drugs over 5 years with positive TRAb. Preparation of the TCR library used RNA extracted from PBMCs. Roughly 8.3 milliliters of peripheral blood were taken and placed in EDTA tubes. The starting material was peripheral blood mononuclear cells (PBMCs), obtained when the disease was refractory, from a patient treated with antithyroid drugs. The chain combines TRBV28 with TRBJ1-2; no definite D call. This TCR was sampled from a female donor with Graves disease. In DNA, the CDR3 is TGTGCCAGCAGTTCCTCTTTGACCAACCTCTATGGCTACACCTTC. Amino acid sequence: CASSSSLTNLYGYTF.